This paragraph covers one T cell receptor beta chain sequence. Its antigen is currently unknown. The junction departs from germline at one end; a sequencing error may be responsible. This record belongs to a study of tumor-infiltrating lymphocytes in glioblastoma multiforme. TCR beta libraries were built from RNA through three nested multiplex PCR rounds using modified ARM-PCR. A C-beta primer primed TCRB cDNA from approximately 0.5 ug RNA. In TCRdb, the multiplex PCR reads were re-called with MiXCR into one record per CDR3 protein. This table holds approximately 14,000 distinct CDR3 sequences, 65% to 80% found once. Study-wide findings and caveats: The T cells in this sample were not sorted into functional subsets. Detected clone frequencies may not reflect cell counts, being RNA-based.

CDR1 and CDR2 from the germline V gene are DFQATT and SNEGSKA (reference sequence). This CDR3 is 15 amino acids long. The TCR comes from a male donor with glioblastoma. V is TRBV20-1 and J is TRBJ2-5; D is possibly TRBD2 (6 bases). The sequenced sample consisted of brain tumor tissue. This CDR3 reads CSARDLGLSEETRYF. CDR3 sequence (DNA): TGCAGTGCTAGAGATTTGGGACTTTCGGAAGAGACCCGGTACTTC.